The clone carrying this T cell receptor (beta chain) was recorded many times. TCRdb recomputed calls from the 5' RACE reads with MiXCR, one row per CDR3 protein. The sample has roughly 87,000 distinct CDR3 sequences, approximately 16% seen once; the top ten hold 6.2%. This entry belongs to a study of T cells of healthy individuals. Germline CDR1 and CDR2: MNHEY and SVGAGI. The length of the CDR3 is 13 residues. Trimming took 7 bases from V and 1 from J, leaving 11 bases between them. The receptor was derived from a human donor in good health. The chain couples TRBV6-5 to TRBJ2-7; D is uncertain. Written as DNA, the CDR3 is TGTGCCAGCACACGACCGAATTCCTACGAGCAGTACTTC. This encodes CASTRPNSYEQYF.